The next 10 T cell receptor beta chains were all read from a single sample in a study of post-analysis software for immune sequencing data. Study-level results: Elevated frequency relative to controls characterized roughly 5 TRBV segments in patients, TRBV5-6, TRBV5-1 and TRBV20-1 among them.

Presence of unique molecular identifiers characterized the TCR beta cDNA libraries. MiXCR, applied by TCRdb to the PCR reads, yields one record per CDR3 protein. Of more than 450,000 distinct CDR3 sequences listed, roughly 40% are singletons. No antigen is known for these receptors. The sample consisted of blood. The receptors stem from a girl under 18 with multiple sclerosis.

This chain links TRBV7-6 with TRBJ1-5; D may be TRBD1 (6 bases). Germline V lookup: CDR1 SGHVS, CDR2 FNYEAQ. V dropped 2 bases and J dropped 7 bases, with 18 bases sitting between them. The CDR3 consists of 16 residues. This CDR3 reads CASSLSSTRGGQPQHF. CDR3 nucleotides: TGTGCCAGCAGCTTAAGTAGTACCAGGGGAGGACAGCCCCAGCATTTT.

This chain uses TRBV27 with TRBJ2-5; 7 bases fit TRBD1. Germline V gene data show CDR1 as MNHEY and CDR2 as SMNVEV (reference sequence). The CDR3 sequence is 15 residues long. The J segment lost 11 bases and the V segment lost 5 bases, leaving 17 bases of the junction unmatched. The CDR3 sequence: CASSLGTVPKEEQYF. DNA of the CDR3: TGTGCCAGCAGTCTTGGGACAGTCCCAAAAGAAGAGCAGTACTTC.

This clonotype has a handful of counts. V usage is TRBV7-3 and J usage is TRBJ2-5; the match to TRBD1 covers 10 bases. V lost 5 bases and J lost 11; bases outside the gene matches: 5. CDR1 is SGHTA and CDR2 is FQGTGA in the germline V gene. CDR3 length: 12 residues. The CDR3 is CASSPGQGEQYF. The CDR3 DNA reads as TGTGCCAGCAGCCCCGGACAGGGGGAGCAGTACTTC.

V and J are TRBV3-1 and TRBJ1-2; no firm D call. The CDR3 has 12 amino acids. Trimming removed 1 base from V and 4 bases from J, with 4 bases in between. Germline CDR1 LGHDT, CDR2 YNNKEL (reference sequence). CDR3 DNA sequence: TGTGCCAGCAGCCAAGTTTTCTATGGCTACACCTTC. It encodes CASSQVFYGYTF.

This clonotype was observed a handful of times. The rearrangement uses TRBV20-1 and TRBJ1-1; 8 bases map to TRBD1. This CDR3 has 12 amino acids. Trimming removed 7 bases from V and 11 bases from J; junction bases left unmatched: 12. From germline, CDR1 is DFQATT and CDR2 SNEGSKA (reference sequence). CDR3 sequence (DNA): TGCAGTGTCCTCGGACAGGGAGTAGCGGCTTTCTTT. Translating it yields CSVLGQGVAAFF.

In this sample, this clonotype turned up once. The genes are TRBV6-5 and TRBJ1-4; possible D gene TRBD1, 5 bases. Per the germline V gene, CDR1 is MNHEY and CDR2 is SVGAGI. Trimming removed 6 bases at V and 4 bases at J, with 15 bases between. The CDR3 consists of 15 residues. CDR3 amino acids: CASSPPRQSNEKLFF. The CDR3, as DNA: TGTGCCAGCAGCCCCCCCCGACAGAGTAATGAAAAACTGTTTTTT.

This sequence joins TRBV20-1 and TRBJ2-3; tentative D call: TRBD1 (5 bases). Germline V CDR1 and CDR2: DFQATT, SNEGSKA (reference sequence). Trimming left V 1 base short and J 5 bases short, with 10 bases between. CDR3 length equals 13 residues. CDR3 sequence reads: CSARGHRGDTQYF. In nucleotides, the CDR3 is TGCAGTGCTAGAGGCCATAGGGGAGATACGCAGTATTTT.

CDR3 sequence: CASSSPLRDRGDSPLHF. Written as DNA, the CDR3 is TGTGCCAGCAGTTCCCCCCTTCGGGACCGGGGAGATTCACCCCTCCACTTT. The chain carries TRBV27 and TRBJ1-6; possibly TRBD1 for D (5 bases). Germline V gene lookup returns CDR1 MNHEY and CDR2 SMNVEV (reference sequence). Deletions cut 4 bases from V and 8 bases from J, with 21 bases between. The CDR3 sequence is 17 residues long.

The rearrangement links TRBV4-2 to TRBJ2-3; TRBD1 aligns across 8 bases. There are 18 residues in the CDR3. Germline-derived CDR1 and CDR2 are LGHNA and YNFKEQ. The J segment lost 2 bases and the V segment lost 5 bases, leaving 15 bases of the junction unmatched. CDR3 amino acids: CASSERDKTGALTDTQYF. The CDR3 DNA reads as TGTGCCAGCAGCGAAAGAGATAAGACAGGGGCACTCACAGATACGCAGTATTTT.

The DNA for the CDR3 is TGTGCCAGCAGCTTCAGAATCCCTGAAGCTTTCTTT. It codes for CASSFRIPEAFF. This chain links TRBV7-2 with TRBJ1-1; unclear D gene. CDR1 is SGHTA and CDR2 is FQGNSA in the germline V gene. Trimming took 3 bases from V and 6 from J, leaving 8 bases between them. This CDR3 is built from 12 residues.